The clone carrying this T cell receptor (beta chain) was detected many times. Its target is unknown. The TCR library protocol was used to attach unique molecular identifiers. These identifiers were attached to individual cDNA molecules. TCRdb fed the 5' RACE reads into MiXCR, producing one record per CDR3 protein. This table holds some 80,000 distinct CDR3 sequences, roughly an eighth found once. These data are taken from a study of early T cells in non-severe SARS-CoV-2 infection. Overall study context: Unsorted whole blood bulk RNA was sequenced, with unpaired chains.

With V trimmed by 4 bases and J by 8 bases, 4 bases remained unmatched. The CDR3 has 15 residues. CDR1 is SGHTA and CDR2 is FQGNSA in the germline V gene. Findings and caveats of the study: VDJdb matching, biased toward anti-spike CD8 responses, missed private and CD4 specificities.

This sequence was found in an adult who was a healthcare worker with PCR-confirmed SARS-CoV-2 infection or an uninfected control (not recorded which). Input material: whole blood. This chain links TRBV7-2 with TRBJ2-1; 14 nucleotides agree with TRBD2. CDR3 in amino acids: CASSWTSGGSDEQFF. Here the CDR3 DNA reads TGTGCCAGCAGCTGGACTAGCGGGGGGTCCGATGAGCAGTTCTTC.